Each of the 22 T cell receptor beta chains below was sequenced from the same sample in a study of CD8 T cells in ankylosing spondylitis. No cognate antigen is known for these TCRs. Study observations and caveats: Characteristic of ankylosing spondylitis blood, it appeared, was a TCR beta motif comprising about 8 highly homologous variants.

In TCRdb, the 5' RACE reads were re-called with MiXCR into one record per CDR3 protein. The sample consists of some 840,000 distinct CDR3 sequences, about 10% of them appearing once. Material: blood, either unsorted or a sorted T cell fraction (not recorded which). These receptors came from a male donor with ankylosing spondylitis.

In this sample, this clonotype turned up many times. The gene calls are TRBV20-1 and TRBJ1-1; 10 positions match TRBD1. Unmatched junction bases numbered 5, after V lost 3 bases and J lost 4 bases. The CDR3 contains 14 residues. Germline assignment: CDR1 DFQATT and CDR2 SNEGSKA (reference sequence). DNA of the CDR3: TGCAGTGCTAGGAGGACAGGGGGAGGCACTGAAGCTTTCTTT. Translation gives CSARRTGGGTEAFF.

The CDR3 sequence: CASRKENTEAFF. DNA for the CDR3: TGTGCCAGCAGAAAAGAAAACACTGAAGCTTTCTTT. The V gene is TRBV2, the J gene TRBJ1-1; D gene uncertain. This CDR3 region has 12 residues. V was trimmed by 6 bases and J by 2 bases, leaving 7 bases between them. Germline-derived CDR1 and CDR2 are SNHLY and FYNNEI.

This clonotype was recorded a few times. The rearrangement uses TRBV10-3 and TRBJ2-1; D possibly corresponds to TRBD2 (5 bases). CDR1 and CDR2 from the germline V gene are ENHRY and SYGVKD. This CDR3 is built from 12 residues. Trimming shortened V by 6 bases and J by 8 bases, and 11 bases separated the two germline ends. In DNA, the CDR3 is TGTGCCATCAGGACTCGGGATTATGAGCAGTTCTTC. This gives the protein CAIRTRDYEQFF.

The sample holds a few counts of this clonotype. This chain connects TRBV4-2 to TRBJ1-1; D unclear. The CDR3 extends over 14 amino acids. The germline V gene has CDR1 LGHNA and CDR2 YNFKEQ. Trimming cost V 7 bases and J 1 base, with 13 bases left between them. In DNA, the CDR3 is TGTGCCAGCACCATCGGGGATTGGAACACTGAAGCTTTCTTT. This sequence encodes CASTIGDWNTEAFF.

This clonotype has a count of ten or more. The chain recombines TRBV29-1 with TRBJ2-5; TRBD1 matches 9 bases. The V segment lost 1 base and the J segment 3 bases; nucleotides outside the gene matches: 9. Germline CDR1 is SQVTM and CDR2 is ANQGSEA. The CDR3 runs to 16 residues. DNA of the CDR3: TGCAGCGTTGAAGGCCCCGCGACAGGGGGGGAAGAGACCCAGTACTTC. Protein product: CSVEGPATGGEETQYF.

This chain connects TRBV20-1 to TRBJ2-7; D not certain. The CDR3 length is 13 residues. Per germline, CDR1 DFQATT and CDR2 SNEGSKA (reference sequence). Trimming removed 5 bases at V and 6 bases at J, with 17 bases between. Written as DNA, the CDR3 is TGCAGTGCTCTGCGGACCTCCCCCTTCGAGCAGTACTTC. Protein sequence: CSALRTSPFEQYF.

CDR3 region: CSARDRGGAGNEQFF. CDR3 sequence (DNA): TGCAGTGCTAGAGATCGCGGGGGGGCAGGCAATGAGCAGTTCTTC. This chain connects TRBV20-1 to TRBJ2-1; 9 nucleotides line up with TRBD2. V gave up 0 bases and J gave up 6 bases; unmatched junction bases: 6. Germline V gene sequence: CDR1 DFQATT, CDR2 SNEGSKA (reference sequence). The CDR3 covers 15 residues.

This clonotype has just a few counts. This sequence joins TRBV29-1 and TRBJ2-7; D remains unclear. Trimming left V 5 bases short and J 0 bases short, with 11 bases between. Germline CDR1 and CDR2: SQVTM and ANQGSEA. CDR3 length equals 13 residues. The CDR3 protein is CSVRHPNSYEQYF. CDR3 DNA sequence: TGCAGCGTTCGACATCCGAACTCCTACGAGCAGTACTTC.

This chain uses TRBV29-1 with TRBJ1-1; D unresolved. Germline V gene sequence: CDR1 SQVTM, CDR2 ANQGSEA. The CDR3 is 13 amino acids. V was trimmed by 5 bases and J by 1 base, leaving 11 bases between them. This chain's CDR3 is CSVPIRGNTEAFF. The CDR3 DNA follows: TGCAGCGTTCCTATAAGAGGGAACACTGAAGCTTTCTTT.

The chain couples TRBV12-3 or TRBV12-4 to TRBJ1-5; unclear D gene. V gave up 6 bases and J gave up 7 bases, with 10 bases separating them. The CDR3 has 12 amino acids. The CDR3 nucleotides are TGTGCCAGCAGAGCAAGTGAACAGCCCCAGCATTTT. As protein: CASRASEQPQHF.

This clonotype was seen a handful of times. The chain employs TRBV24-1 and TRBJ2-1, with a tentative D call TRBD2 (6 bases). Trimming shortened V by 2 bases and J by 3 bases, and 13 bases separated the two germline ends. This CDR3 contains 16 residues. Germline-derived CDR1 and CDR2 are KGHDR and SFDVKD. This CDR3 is CATSDSVRDHYNEQFF. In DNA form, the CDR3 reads TGTGCCACCAGTGATTCGGTGCGGGATCACTACAATGAGCAGTTCTTC.

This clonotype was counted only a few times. In DNA form, the CDR3 reads TGCGCCAGCAGTTACGACATGGTTCGAGGGGCCGGGGAGCTGTTTTTT. Translating it yields CASSYDMVRGAGELFF. The chain carries TRBV5-1 and TRBJ2-2; D assignment may be TRBD1 or TRBD2 (5 bases each). V lost 5 bases, J lost 6 bases, and 20 bases lay in between. Germline lookup yields CDR1 SGHRS and CDR2 YFSETQ. CDR3 size: 16 residues.

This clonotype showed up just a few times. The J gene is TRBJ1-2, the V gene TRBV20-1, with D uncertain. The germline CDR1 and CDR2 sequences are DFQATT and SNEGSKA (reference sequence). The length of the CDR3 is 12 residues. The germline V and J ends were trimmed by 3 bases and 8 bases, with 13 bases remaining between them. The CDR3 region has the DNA TGCAGTGCTAGCGACGGGTCCCGGGGCTACACCTTC. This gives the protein CSASDGSRGYTF.

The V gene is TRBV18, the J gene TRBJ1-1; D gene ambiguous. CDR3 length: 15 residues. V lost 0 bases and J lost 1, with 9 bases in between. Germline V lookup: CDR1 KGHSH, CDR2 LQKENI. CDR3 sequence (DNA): TGTGCCAGCTCACCACCGGCGGTGGAGAACACTGAAGCTTTCTTT. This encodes CASSPPAVENTEAFF.

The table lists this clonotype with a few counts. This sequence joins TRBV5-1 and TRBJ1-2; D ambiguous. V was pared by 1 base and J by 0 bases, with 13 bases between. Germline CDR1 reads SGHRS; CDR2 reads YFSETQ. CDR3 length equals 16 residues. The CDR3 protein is CASSLSPAGTNYGYTF. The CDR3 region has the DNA TGCGCCAGCAGCTTGAGCCCTGCCGGAACTAACTATGGCTACACCTTC. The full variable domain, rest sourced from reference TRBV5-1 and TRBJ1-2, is KAGVTQTPRYLIKTRGQQVTLSCSPISGHRSVSWYQQTPGQGLQFLFEYFSETQRNKGNFPGRFSGRQFSNSRSEMNVSTLELGDSALYLCASSLSPAGTNYGYTFGSGTRLTVV.

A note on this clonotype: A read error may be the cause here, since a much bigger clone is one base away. In DNA form, the CDR3 reads TGCGCCAGCAGCCCGTACGGGGTGAACACTGAAGCTTTCTTT. Translating gives CASSPYGVNTEAFF. V is TRBV5-1 and J is TRBJ1-1, with D unclear. The V end was cut by 4 bases, the J end by 0 bases, with 10 bases between. Germline V CDR1 and CDR2: SGHRS, YFSETQ. The length of the CDR3 is 14 residues.

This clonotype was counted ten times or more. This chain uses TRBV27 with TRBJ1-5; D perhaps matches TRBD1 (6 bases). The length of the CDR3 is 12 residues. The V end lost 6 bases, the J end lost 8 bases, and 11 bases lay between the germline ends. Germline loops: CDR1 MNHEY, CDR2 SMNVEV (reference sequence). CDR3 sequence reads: CASSTQGKPQHF. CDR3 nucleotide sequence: TGTGCCAGCAGCACTCAGGGGAAGCCCCAGCATTTT.

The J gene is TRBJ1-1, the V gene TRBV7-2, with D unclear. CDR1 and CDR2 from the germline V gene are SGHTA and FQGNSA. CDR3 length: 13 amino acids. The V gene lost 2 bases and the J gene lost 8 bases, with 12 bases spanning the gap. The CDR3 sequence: CASSLRPDAEAFF. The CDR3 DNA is TGTGCCAGCAGCTTAAGGCCCGATGCAGAAGCTTTCTTT.

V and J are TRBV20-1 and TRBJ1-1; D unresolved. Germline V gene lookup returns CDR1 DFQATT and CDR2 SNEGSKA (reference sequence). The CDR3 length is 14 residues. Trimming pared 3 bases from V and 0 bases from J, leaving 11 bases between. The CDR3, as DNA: TGCAGTGCTAGGGTGGGCGACTTGAACACTGAAGCTTTCTTT. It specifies CSARVGDLNTEAFF.

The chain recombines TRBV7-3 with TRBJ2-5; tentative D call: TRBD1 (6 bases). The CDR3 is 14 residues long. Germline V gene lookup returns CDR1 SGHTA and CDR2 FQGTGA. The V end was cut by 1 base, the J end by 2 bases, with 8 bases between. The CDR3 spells CASSLKGDQETQYF. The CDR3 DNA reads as TGTGCCAGCAGCTTAAAGGGGGATCAAGAGACCCAGTACTTC.

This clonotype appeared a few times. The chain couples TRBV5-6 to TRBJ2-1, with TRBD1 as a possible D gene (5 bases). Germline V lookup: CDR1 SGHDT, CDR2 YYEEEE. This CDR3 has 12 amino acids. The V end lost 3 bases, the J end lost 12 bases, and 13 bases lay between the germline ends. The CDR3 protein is CASSSQGLGQFF. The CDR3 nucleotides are TGTGCCAGCAGCTCGCAGGGTCTTGGGCAGTTCTTC.

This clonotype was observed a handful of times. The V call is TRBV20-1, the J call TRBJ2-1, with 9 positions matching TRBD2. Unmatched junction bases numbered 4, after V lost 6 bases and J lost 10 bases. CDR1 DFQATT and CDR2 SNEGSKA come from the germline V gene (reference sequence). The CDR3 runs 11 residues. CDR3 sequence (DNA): TGCAGTGCCAGTCTAGCGGGAGAGCAGTTCTTC. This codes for CSASLAGEQFF.